The 19 T cell receptor beta chains listed next were all sequenced from one sample in a study of shared clonotypes between healthy human individuals (dated by TCRdb to the early 2020s). The library was produced with the immunoSEQ multiplex PCR assay. The clones in this table, taken by TCRdb from immuneACCESS, are in-frame only. Not every clone is retained; where verified, under half of the shortfall comes from an unresolved V gene, and the cause of the rest is unknown. This sample lists approximately 510,000 clones; 79% were detected once. Of the sample, 10% to 15% is held by the ten largest clones. The specimen was PBMCs. Receptors originate from a woman aged 40 to 55 in good health. Some clones in this sample may be carry-over from other donors' samples.

V and J are TRBV7-2 and TRBJ1-5, with D tentatively TRBD1 (5 bases). Trimming removed 5 bases at V and 1 base at J, with 12 bases between. Per the germline V gene, CDR1 is SGHTA and CDR2 is FQGNSA. This CDR3 spans 15 amino acids. This CDR3 is CASSRNGDSNQPQHF. The DNA for the CDR3 is TGTGCCAGCAGCCGAAACGGGGACAGCAATCAGCCCCAGCATTTT.

This clone has just one count. This rearrangement joins TRBV9 to TRBJ1-5, with D unresolved. V was clipped by 5 bases and J by 5 bases, with 14 bases between them. The CDR3 sequence is 14 residues long. Germline-derived CDR1 and CDR2 are SGDLS and YYNGEE. The CDR3 coding sequence is TGTGCCAGCAGTAGGGCAATCGGGGATCAGCCCCAGCATTTT. It yields the protein CASSRAIGDQPQHF.

CDR3 in amino acids: CASSPSGAESYGYTF. The CDR3 nucleotides are TGTGCCAGCAGCCCATCCGGGGCCGAGTCCTATGGCTACACCTTC. V is TRBV7-9 and J is TRBJ1-2; weak D call: TRBD1 (5 bases). Germline CDR1 SEHNR, CDR2 FQNEAQ (reference sequence). The CDR3 runs 15 residues. The V end was cut by 5 bases, the J end by 4 bases, with 17 bases between.

The rearrangement links TRBV9 to TRBJ2-2, with TRBD2 identical over 9 bases. Germline loops: CDR1 SGDLS, CDR2 YYNGEE. CDR3 length: 14 residues. J gave up 5 bases and V 5 bases, and 4 bases lay outside the gene matches. The CDR3 here is CASSRTSATGELFF. The CDR3, as DNA: TGTGCCAGCAGTCGGACTAGCGCTACCGGGGAGCTGTTTTTT.

Concerning this clone: This likely traces to a read error, being one base from a far larger clone. The V call is TRBV11-1, the J call TRBJ1-1; D is uncertain. The germline V and J ends were trimmed by 5 bases and 0 bases, with 7 bases remaining between them. Germline V gives CDR1 SGHAT, CDR2 FQDESV (reference sequence). CDR3 length: 13 amino acids. The CDR3 DNA sequence: TGTGCCAGCAGCCCTAACATGAACACTGAAGCTTTCTTT. Translation gives CASSPNMNTEAFF.

Details on this clone: Other DNA sequences within the sample encode an identical CDR3. CDR3 region: CASSLGAEETQYF. As DNA, the CDR3 is TGCGCCAGCAGCTTGGGGGCAGAAGAGACCCAGTACTTC. This chain links TRBV5-1 with TRBJ2-5; no definite D call. The CDR3 sequence is 13 residues long. Germline V gene lookup returns CDR1 SGHRS and CDR2 YFSETQ. V was shortened by 0 bases and J by 3 bases, with 6 bases between the two germline ends. Looking up the rest from reference TRBV5-1 and TRBJ2-5 gives the full variable domain: KAGVTQTPRYLIKTRGQQVTLSCSPISGHRSVSWYQQTPGQGLQFLFEYFSETQRNKGNFPGRFSGRQFSNSRSEMNVSTLELGDSALYLCASSLGAEETQYFGPGTRLLVL.

V is TRBV15 and J is TRBJ2-2, with D hard to call. The CDR3 is 14 amino acids. Trimming stripped 0 bases from V and 7 bases from J, with 9 bases between. Germline CDR1 reads LNHNV; CDR2 reads YYDKDF (reference sequence). The CDR3 loop reads CATSRDRYDGELFF. CDR3 in DNA: TGTGCCACCAGCAGAGATCGTTATGACGGGGAGCTGTTTTTT.

The chain has TRBV7-9 and TRBJ2-2; TRBD2 aligns across 11 bases. V trimming: 5 bases; J trimming: 3 bases; junction bases outside the gene matches: 11. This CDR3 spans 18 amino acids. Germline values: CDR1 SEHNR, CDR2 FQNEAQ (reference sequence). CDR3 in DNA: TGTGCCAGCAGCCCGCGACTAGCGGGGCGCGGGGACACCGGGGAGCTGTTTTTT. Protein: CASSPRLAGRGDTGELFF.

Notes on this clone: Without the conserved terminal phenylalanine or tryptophan, this CDR3 likely stems from a read error. The DNA is omitted, as the CDR3 cannot be located on it reliably, and the CDR3 follows TCRdb's listing. This chain joins TRBV4-3 and TRBJ2-6. Termini included, the CDR3 measures 12 amino acids. Germline loops: CDR1 LGHNA, CDR2 YSLEER. CDR3 region: CASSTHRGRHKV.

V gene TRBV6-4 combines with J gene TRBJ1-1; D remains ambiguous. Trimming cost V 3 bases and J 4 bases, with 9 bases left between them. The CDR3 consists of 13 residues. Germline V gene lookup returns CDR1 MRHNA and CDR2 SNTAGT. Here the CDR3 DNA reads TGTGCCAGCAGTGAAACAGTTGGCACTGAAGCTTTCTTT. It yields the protein CASSETVGTEAFF.

The chain uses TRBV18 and TRBJ2-7, with 10 bases that match TRBD2. Germline V gene sequence: CDR1 KGHSH, CDR2 LQKENI. The J segment lost 1 base and the V segment lost 0 bases, leaving 6 bases of the junction unmatched. This CDR3 spans 17 amino acids. For the CDR3, the DNA is TGTGCCAGCTCACCACCGCTAGCGGGAGTAGCGTCCTACGAGCAGTACTTC. Amino acid sequence: CASSPPLAGVASYEQYF.

This clone was seen more than once but under ten times. The chain joins TRBV28 to TRBJ2-1; 11 nucleotides agree with TRBD2. Trimming cost V 6 bases and J 11 bases; bases outside gene matches: 9. CDR3 size: 14 residues. From germline, CDR1 is MDHEN and CDR2 SYDVKM. CDR3 region: CASSYTGTSGQQFF. Here the CDR3 DNA reads TGTGCCAGCAGCTACACCGGGACTAGCGGTCAGCAGTTCTTC.

This clone was observed once. The chain links TRBV2 to TRBJ2-1; tentatively, D is TRBD2 (6 bases). V lost 2 bases to trimming and J lost 7 bases, with 15 bases between them. CDR1 is SNHLY and CDR2 is FYNNEI in the germline V gene. The CDR3 is made up of 15 amino acids. CDR3 coding DNA: TGTGCCAGCAGTGAACCCGGGAGTTCGAGGAATGAGCAGTTCTTC. This sequence encodes CASSEPGSSRNEQFF.

The chain joins TRBV19 to TRBJ1-4, with 7 bases identical to TRBD1. CDR3 size: 14 residues. Germline CDR1 LNHDA, CDR2 SQIVND (reference sequence). With 7 bases clipped from V and 5 bases from J, the junction kept 7 bases outside the gene matches. The CDR3 loop is CASNPGQLNEKLFF. The CDR3 nucleotides are TGTGCCAGTAACCCGGGACAGCTAAATGAAAAACTGTTTTTT.

Turning to this clone: This sequence may be a read error, since a much larger clone differs from it by one base. Other DNA sequences within the sample encode an identical CDR3. V is TRBV30 and J is TRBJ1-1; maybe TRBD1 (5 bases). The V gene's germline CDR1 is GTSNPN and CDR2 SVGIG (reference sequence). The CDR3 extends over 16 amino acids. Written as DNA, the CDR3 is TGCGCCGCGGAGGCAGGGATGATTTCTTGGAGCACTGAAGCTTTCTTT. This gives the protein CAAEAGMISWSTEAFF.

V usage is TRBV11-2 and J usage is TRBJ2-7; D might be TRBD1 (5 bases). The germline V and J ends were trimmed by 5 bases and 7 bases, with 12 bases remaining between them. The CDR3 length is 12 residues. Germline V gene sequence: CDR1 SGHAT, CDR2 FQNNGV. The chain's CDR3 is CASSPLGAEQYF. The CDR3 bases are TGTGCCAGCAGCCCGTTAGGGGCTGAGCAGTACTTC.

The rearrangement links TRBV6-5 to TRBJ2-1; 7 bases are shared with TRBD1. The CDR3 spans 14 residues. Looked up from germline, CDR1 is MNHEY and CDR2 is SVGAGI. Losses at the gene ends were 7 bases for V and 9 bases for J; bases not matched to a gene: 12. CDR3 in amino acids: CASTTGDRWGEQFF. The CDR3 coding sequence is TGTGCCAGCACCACCGGGGACAGATGGGGTGAGCAGTTCTTC.

This clone was counted many times. The rearrangement links TRBV11-2 to TRBJ1-1; D may be TRBD1 (6 bases). V lost 5 bases, J lost 1 base, and 11 bases lay in between. Germline lookup yields CDR1 SGHAT and CDR2 FQNNGV. CDR3 length: 14 amino acids. CDR3 nucleotides: TGTGCCAGCAGCCGATGGACAGAGAACACTGAAGCTTTCTTT. Translating gives CASSRWTENTEAFF.

The rearrangement links TRBV2 to TRBJ2-5; TRBD2 aligns across 9 bases. This CDR3 region has 15 residues. Germline V gene data show CDR1 as SNHLY and CDR2 as FYNNEI. V was pared by 5 bases and J by 4 bases, with 8 bases of the junction left unmatched. This CDR3 reads CASSQTSGVGETQYF. The CDR3 DNA sequence: TGTGCCAGCAGTCAGACTAGCGGCGTAGGAGAGACCCAGTACTTC.